Each of the 5 T cell receptor beta chains below was sequenced from the same sample in a study of regulatory T cells in long-lasting Graves disease (dated by TCRdb to the early 2020s). The time point label for this specimen denotes: persistent/refractory GD, antithyroid drugs over 5 years with positive TRAb. RNA was extracted from PBMCs in TRIzol for both TCR sequencing and RNA sequencing. Library generation was performed with multiplex PCR. Sequencing used an Illumina HiSeq 4000. iRepertoire HTBI primers and Arm-PCR amplification of CDR3 regions were used to construct TCR beta libraries. TCRdb itself trimmed the public reads at Q25 with fastp, ran MiXCR and retained productive beta chains. Rows are unified per CDR3 protein, each entry keeping the most common DNA and genes. In this sample the table shows 350,000 to 450,000 distinct CDR3 sequences, approximately 25% of which occur a single time. The leading ten clones occupy under 35% of the sample.

The sample here was peripheral blood mononuclear cells (PBMCs), taken when the disease was refractory, from a patient treated with antithyroid drugs. All receptors derive from a woman between 40 and 55 years old with Graves disease. Donor details come from another sample of the same person, matched by shared clones.

This clonotype was found a few times. V and J are TRBV28 and TRBJ2-1; 11 bases are a match to TRBD2. Germline V gene sequence: CDR1 MDHEN, CDR2 SYDVKM. The ends lost 6 bases at V and 4 bases at J; junction bases unmatched: 5. This CDR3 spans 15 amino acids. This CDR3 reads CASSLSGRAYNEQFF. CDR3 coding DNA: TGTGCCAGCAGCCTTAGCGGGAGGGCTTACAATGAGCAGTTCTTC.

The rearrangement uses TRBV15 and TRBJ2-1; tentative D call: TRBD2 (6 bases). The CDR3 length is 15 residues. Germline lookup yields CDR1 LNHNV and CDR2 YYDKDF (reference sequence). V was trimmed by 2 bases and J by 8 bases, leaving 16 bases between them. The CDR3 sequence: CATSRRGGRIDEQFF. Here the CDR3 DNA reads TGTGCCACCAGCAGAAGGGGAGGTAGGATTGATGAGCAGTTCTTC.

At least ten counts were recorded for this clonotype. The chain uses TRBV6-2 or TRBV6-3 and TRBJ2-7; D is possibly TRBD2 (7 bases). The germline gives CDR1 MNHEY, CDR2 SVGEGT. V lost 2 bases, J lost 4 bases, and 15 bases lay in between. The CDR3 runs 15 residues. CDR3 loop: CASSYAGAIGYEQYF. Written as DNA, the CDR3 is TGTGCCAGCAGTTACGCGGGGGCGATAGGATACGAGCAGTACTTC.

The chain joins TRBV2 to TRBJ2-1; TRBD2 might be the D (6 bases). Trimming left V 7 bases short and J 2 bases short, with 12 bases between. This CDR3 has 14 amino acids. CDR1 and CDR2 (germline): SNHLY, FYNNEI. The CDR3, as DNA: TGTGCCAGCAAAGATAGCGGACCCTACAATGAGCAGTTCTTC. Amino acid sequence: CASKDSGPYNEQFF. The full variable domain, with the rest looked up from reference TRBV2 and TRBJ2-1, is EPEVTQTPSHQVTQMGQEVILRCVPISNHLYFYWYRQILGQKVEFLVSFYNNEISEKSEIFDDQFSVERPDGSNFTLKIRSTKLEDSAMYFCASKDSGPYNEQFFGPGTRLTVL.

This chain joins TRBV13 and TRBJ1-1, with D uncertain. Trimming took off 1 base at V and 7 bases at J, with 4 bases between the two ends. This CDR3 is 11 amino acids long. Germline CDR1 and CDR2: PRHDT and FYEKMQ (reference sequence). For the CDR3, the DNA is TGTGCCAGCAGCTTAGCTAGTGAAGCTTTCTTT. This sequence encodes CASSLASEAFF.